This TCR beta chain came from a study of identifying expanded T cells in peripheral blood. The study, taken as a whole, reports: Clone count variance between roughly two-week samples rose with total template count. About 1.3 clones differed between technical replicates, versus roughly 17 and 20 over time.

The CDR3 spans 14 residues. Germline CDR1 is MDHEN and CDR2 is SYDVKM. V lost 6 bases, J lost 1 base, and 10 bases lay in between. Assay used: immunoSEQ multiplex PCR; TCRdb lists only in-frame clones, some missing. The repertoire consists of around 120,000 clones, with more than 75% occurring once and the leading ten covering roughly 3.3%. For this clone: No antigen is known for it.

Sequencing used blood. The origin of this receptor is a person between 18 and 75 years old in good health. V usage is TRBV28 and J usage is TRBJ1-5, with a tentative D call TRBD1 (6 bases). CDR3 protein: CASRGGGSNQPQHF. DNA of the CDR3: TGTGCCAGCAGGGGAGGGGGGAGCAATCAGCCCCAGCATTTT.